Given below is one T cell receptor (beta chain) in context. The antigen is undetermined. TCRdb's table, derived via immunoSEQ multiplex PCR, lists solely in-frame clones and lacks some. The table has about 170,000 clones, 85% to 90% seen once. This CDR3 comprises 17 residues. Germline loops: CDR1 SGHRS, CDR2 YFSETQ. The ends lost 0 bases at V and 5 bases at J; junction bases unmatched: 6. The entry originates in a study of T cell responses to AZD1222 COVID-19 vaccine. Study outcomes and limitations: Nearly half of spike-specific TCRs reportedly go after variant regions that carry no mutations.

The receptor was derived from an adult who received the MenACWY meningococcal vaccine as a control. The material was peripheral blood, obtained 28 days after the second dose of the MenACWY control vaccine. The chain carries TRBV5-1 and TRBJ2-3; 13 positions agree with TRBD2. The CDR3 loop is CASSLALAGGPGDTQYF. Here the CDR3 DNA reads TGCGCCAGCAGCTTGGCACTAGCGGGAGGGCCCGGAGATACGCAGTATTTT.